This T cell receptor beta chain is from a study of T cells in Graves' hyperthyroidism and ophthalmopathy. Study at large: The blood sample was taken at first diagnosis, before treatment began.

The germline V gene has CDR1 KGHDR and CDR2 SFDVKD. V gave up 6 bases and J gave up 0 bases, with 8 bases separating them. The CDR3 contains 14 residues. TCR beta CDR3 region amplification was performed from RNA transcripts. In the first-round RT-PCR of the TCR CDR3, the HTBI primer set was used. TCRdb ran MiXCR on the multiplex PCR reads and lists one entry per CDR3 protein. The sample comprises hundreds of thousands of distinct CDR3 sequences, more than 30% of which are singletons, and 7% to 10% rests with the top ten. This clonotype has at least ten counts. The study based diagnoses on clinical symptoms, serum thyroxine and TRAb, thyroid ultrasound and orbital computed tomography.

This sequence joins TRBV24-1 and TRBJ1-5; D remains unclear. The receptor's source is a man between 18 and 35 years old with Graves' hyperthyroidism. The specimen sequenced was blood. In nucleotides, the CDR3 is TGTGCCACCAGTCTCGACGGTAGCAATCAGCCCCAGCATTTT. Translating gives CATSLDGSNQPQHF.